The T cell receptor (beta chain) under discussion was sequenced for a study of beta chain features in type 1 diabetes. Findings and caveats of the study: For Type 1 diabetes patients, all four CD4+ subsets carried TCRB CDR3s that were moderately but significantly shorter.

What was sequenced were expressed TCRB transcripts, since all of the isolated RNA had been reverse transcribed. TCRdb's table, derived via immunoSEQ multiplex PCR, lists solely in-frame clones and lacks some. The profile shows 52,000 or so clones, under 60% of them singletons. As for this clone: Its antigen is not known.

CDR3 length: 14 amino acids. Germline lookup yields CDR1 ENHRY and CDR2 SYGVKD. Trimming took 2 bases from V and 0 from J, leaving 7 bases between them. What was sequenced was Tregs from blood. This receptor was identified in a woman aged 40-49 years with type 1 diabetes. This chain links TRBV10-3 with TRBJ1-1; a possible D gene is TRBD1 (6 bases). The CDR3 loop is CAISERQVNTEAFF. CDR3 in DNA: TGTGCCATCAGTGAGAGACAGGTGAACACTGAAGCTTTCTTT.